The text below deals with one T cell receptor beta chain. The J segment lost 2 bases and the V segment lost 0 bases, leaving 3 bases of the junction unmatched. The germline V gene encodes CDR1 SGHDN and CDR2 FVKESK. The CDR3 is 16 residues long. The data were taken from a study of blood T cell repertoires in COVID-19. Looking at the study overall: Samples representing acute and convalescent COVID-19 were sourced from the United States, Italy and Spain. T cells, B-cell-depleted T cells, or PBMCs supplied cDNA or gDNA.

In the source study's methods: Estimation of nucleated cell counts was performed using reference gene primer amplification. Libraries were prepared by immunoSEQ multiplex PCR; TCRdb keeps only in-frame clonotypes and omits some of them. V, J and clone size are those of that table, while D and trimming were read from the DNA. The sample carries 200,000 to 250,000 clones, 65% to 80% recorded once. The sequenced sample consisted of peripheral blood. The sequence derives from a middle-aged woman with active or convalescent COVID-19. The J gene is TRBJ2-1, the V gene TRBV14; 8 positions match TRBD2. CDR3: CASSQETGGAYNEQFF. DNA of the CDR3: TGTGCCAGCAGCCAAGAAACGGGGGGGGCCTACAATGAGCAGTTCTTC.